The 4 T cell receptor beta chains given below trace back to one sample, sequenced in a study of control samples from healthy donors and cancer patients. Repertoires were generated with immunoSEQ multiplex PCR, while TCRdb's copy carries only in-frame clones and drops some. The table lists about 120,000 clones, 80% to 90% of them singletons. The sequencing sample was made of PBMCs. These TCRs come from a woman in her 50s with colorectal cancer.

This clone came up once. J is TRBJ1-5 and V is TRBV10-3, with a possible D match to TRBD1 (5 bases). V shed 10 bases and J shed 2 bases, with 15 bases lying between them. This CDR3 has 14 amino acids. Germline loops: CDR1 ENHRY, CDR2 SYGVKD. CDR3 nucleotide sequence: TGTGCCACCGAACAGGAGCTAGGCAATCAGCCCCAGCATTTT. Protein sequence: CATEQELGNQPQHF.

V and J are TRBV6-4 and TRBJ2-5, with 8 bases fitting TRBD2. The junction had 9 bases not matched to a gene; V was cut back by 9 bases and J by 3 bases. This CDR3 has 14 residues. From germline, CDR1 is MRHNA and CDR2 SNTAGT. Here the CDR3 DNA reads TGTGCCAGACCCTTCTCGGGGGGGGAAGAGACCCAGTACTTC. It specifies CARPFSGGEETQYF.

This clone was detected only a few times. The V and J genes are TRBV5-1 and TRBJ2-7; TRBD1 aligns across 10 bases. Germline V CDR1 and CDR2: SGHRS, YFSETQ. The CDR3 has 14 residues. V lost 2 bases and J lost 7; bases outside the gene matches: 6. The CDR3 here is CASSFGGQGNEQYF. The CDR3 coding sequence is TGCGCCAGCAGCTTTGGGGGACAGGGGAATGAGCAGTACTTC.

CDR3 DNA sequence: TGTGCCAGCAGTCCAAGGACAGGGGGGTGGGGCGCGACTGAAGCTTTCTTT. This gives the protein CASSPRTGGWGATEAFF. The gene calls are TRBV6-6 and TRBJ1-1; 10 bases agree with TRBD1. V dropped 5 bases and J dropped 5; count of bases not matched to a gene: 14. The CDR3 has 17 amino acids. Germline lookup yields CDR1 MNHNY and CDR2 SVGAGI (reference sequence).